This TCR beta chain was captured in a study of chemoradiotherapy in HPV16-positive cancers. The assay was immunoSEQ multiplex PCR, and TCRdb's table has in-frame clones only and misses some. The data show 8,600 or so clones, roughly 85% seen once. This CDR3 has 19 amino acids. The V and J ends lost 4 bases and 7 bases, in that order; junction bases with no gene match: 16. Germline CDR1 MNHNS, CDR2 SASEGT. This sequence joins TRBV6-1 and TRBJ1-6; 10 bases are shared with TRBD1. The source of this sequence is a human donor with HPV-associated anogenital cancer. The sequences come from tumor tissue, collected from a patient who underwent chemoradiotherapy. The CDR3 here is CASSVRNFGAGQGNSPLHF. In nucleotides, the CDR3 is TGTGCCAGCAGTGTCCGCAATTTCGGGGCGGGACAGGGGAATTCACCCCTCCACTTT.